The 12 T cell receptor beta chains below come from one sample, sequenced in a study of T cell responses to AZD1222 COVID-19 vaccine. The assay was immunoSEQ multiplex PCR, and TCRdb's table has in-frame clones only and misses some. In the table there are 120,000 to 150,000 clones, around nine tenths of which are singletons. The specimen was peripheral blood, collected on day 0 of AZD1222 vaccination. The receptors originated from an adult in good health.

This chain connects TRBV28 to TRBJ1-6; D gene uncertain. Trimming took off 7 bases at V and 6 bases at J, with 4 bases between the two ends. Germline V gene sequence: CDR1 MDHEN, CDR2 SYDVKM. CDR3 length: 11 amino acids. The CDR3 protein is CASTTNSPLHF. In nucleotides, the CDR3 is TGTGCCAGCACCACTAATTCACCCCTCCACTTT.

Remarks on this clone: This same CDR3 is encoded by further DNA sequences in the sample. V and J are TRBV9 and TRBJ1-1, with D unclear. This CDR3 contains 13 residues. Trimming removed 2 bases from V and 1 base from J, with 6 bases in between. Germline assignment: CDR1 SGDLS and CDR2 YYNGEE. The CDR3 DNA reads as TGTGCCAGCAGCGTGGGAAGGAACACTGAAGCTTTCTTT. Amino acids: CASSVGRNTEAFF.

The chain employs TRBV5-5 and TRBJ2-7; 8 positions match TRBD1. The CDR3 runs to 13 residues. Germline-derived CDR1 and CDR2 are SGHKS and YYEKEE (reference sequence). Trimming removed 3 bases from V and 4 bases from J; junction bases left unmatched: 3. The CDR3 DNA reads as TGTGCCAGCAGCTGGGACAGGCAGTACGAGCAGTACTTC. Protein: CASSWDRQYEQYF.

The chain combines TRBV3-1 (or the pseudogene TRBV3-2) with TRBJ1-1; TRBD1 might be the D (5 bases). Between the trimmed V and J ends, which lost 0 bases and 12 bases, there was a span of 11 bases. CDR1 and CDR2 (germline): LGHDT, YNNKEL (reference sequence). This CDR3 has 12 residues. The CDR3 sequence is CASSQDPRATFF. The CDR3 region has the DNA TGTGCCAGCAGCCAAGATCCCAGGGCAACTTTCTTT.

This clone was recorded once. V gene TRBV3-1 (or the pseudogene TRBV3-2) combines with J gene TRBJ2-1; 9 nucleotides line up with TRBD1. V was pared by 5 bases and J by 7 bases, with 9 bases of the junction left unmatched. Looked up from germline, CDR1 is LGHDT and CDR2 is YNNKEL (reference sequence). CDR3 length equals 15 residues. The CDR3: CASSGTGGDKNEQFF. The CDR3 DNA sequence: TGTGCCAGCAGCGGAACAGGGGGCGATAAAAATGAGCAGTTCTTC.

This clone has just a few counts. V usage is TRBV11-2 and J usage is TRBJ1-6; D unresolved. The CDR3 covers 15 residues. Trimming shortened V by 2 bases and J by 6 bases, and 11 bases separated the two germline ends. The germline V gene has CDR1 SGHAT and CDR2 FQNNGV. The CDR3 sequence: CASSLYLPVNSPLHF. CDR3 coding DNA: TGTGCCAGCAGCTTATATCTCCCGGTTAATTCACCCCTCCACTTT. Full variable domain (outside the CDR3, taken from reference TRBV11-2 and TRBJ1-6): EAGVAQSPRYKIIEKRQSVAFWCNPISGHATLYWYQQILGQGPKLLIQFQNNGVVDDSQLPKDRFSAERLKGVDSTLKIQPAKLEDSAVYLCASSLYLPVNSPLHFGNGTRLTVT.

The chain links TRBV18 to TRBJ1-1; D ambiguous. Trimming pared 5 bases from V and 1 base from J, leaving 14 bases between. From germline, CDR1 is KGHSH and CDR2 LQKENI. CDR3 size: 15 residues. The CDR3 sequence is CASSSTGTENTEAFF. In DNA, the CDR3 is TGTGCCAGCTCATCTACGGGCACGGAGAACACTGAAGCTTTCTTT.

This chain uses TRBV4-3 with TRBJ2-3, with D perhaps matching TRBD2 (6 bases). Trimming pared 1 base from V and 6 bases from J, leaving 23 bases between. The CDR3 has 18 amino acids. Germline CDR1 and CDR2: LGHNA and YSLEER. CDR3 DNA sequence: TGCGCCAGCAGCCAAGCCCCCGGGAGTACAGGCCGGCCGGATACGCAGTATTTT. Translating it yields CASSQAPGSTGRPDTQYF.

J is TRBJ2-7 and V is TRBV28, with 9 bases fitting TRBD2. Germline V gives CDR1 MDHEN, CDR2 SYDVKM. Losses at the gene ends were 3 bases for V and 6 bases for J; bases not matched to a gene: 12. There are 16 residues in the CDR3. The CDR3 loop reads CASSLGGRARSLEQYF. In nucleotides, the CDR3 is TGTGCCAGCAGTTTGGGCGGGAGGGCAAGGTCTCTCGAGCAGTACTTC.

This clone appeared a single time. The gene calls are TRBV15 and TRBJ1-2; D remains unclear. Germline CDR1 reads LNHNV; CDR2 reads YYDKDF (reference sequence). This CDR3 is 17 amino acids long. Between the trimmed V and J ends, which lost 10 bases and 5 bases, there was a span of 29 bases. The CDR3 sequence: CAIRSSRDGEVEYGYTF. As DNA, the CDR3 is TGTGCCATCCGCTCCAGCCGCGATGGCGAGGTTGAATATGGCTACACCTTC.

The chain employs TRBV20-1 and TRBJ2-7; 9 nucleotides match TRBD2. The CDR3 spans 14 residues. Germline assignment: CDR1 DFQATT and CDR2 SNEGSKA (reference sequence). Trimming at V came to 3 bases and at J to 4 bases, leaving 7 bases not matched to a gene. For the CDR3, the DNA is TGCAGTGCTAGTGCTAGCGGGAACTTATACGAGCAGTACTTC. It specifies CSASASGNLYEQYF.

This chain joins TRBV5-1 and TRBJ2-1, with D unresolved. Trimming took 0 bases from V and 6 from J, leaving 4 bases between them. The length of the CDR3 is 12 residues. CDR1 and CDR2 (germline): SGHRS, YFSETQ. CDR3 bases: TGCGCCAGCAGCTTGGCCGGCAATGAGCAGTTCTTC. This codes for CASSLAGNEQFF. The variable domain in full, with the rest retrieved from reference TRBV5-1 and TRBJ2-1, is KAGVTQTPRYLIKTRGQQVTLSCSPISGHRSVSWYQQTPGQGLQFLFEYFSETQRNKGNFPGRFSGRQFSNSRSEMNVSTLELGDSALYLCASSLAGNEQFFGPGTRLTVL.